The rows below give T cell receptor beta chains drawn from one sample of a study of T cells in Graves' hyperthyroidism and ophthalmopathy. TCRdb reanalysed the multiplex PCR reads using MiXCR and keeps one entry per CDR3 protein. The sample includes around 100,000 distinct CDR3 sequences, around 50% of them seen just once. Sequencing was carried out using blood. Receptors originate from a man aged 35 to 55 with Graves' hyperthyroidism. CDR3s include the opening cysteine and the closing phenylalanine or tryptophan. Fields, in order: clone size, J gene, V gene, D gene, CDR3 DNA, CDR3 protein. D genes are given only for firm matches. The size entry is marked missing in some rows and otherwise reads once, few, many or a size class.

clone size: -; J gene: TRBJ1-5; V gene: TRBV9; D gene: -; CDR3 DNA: TGTGCCAGCAGCGCGCGGGACATTAGCAATCAGCCCCAGCATTTT; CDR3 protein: CASSARDISNQPQHF
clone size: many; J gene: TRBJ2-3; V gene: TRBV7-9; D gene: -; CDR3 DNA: TGTGCCAGCAGCTCGGTGATGGGGGGGGGCCAGTATTTT; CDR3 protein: CASSSVMGGGQYF
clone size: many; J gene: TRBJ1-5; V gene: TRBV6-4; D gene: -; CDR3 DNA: TGTGCCAGCAGTGACAAACAATATGCACAGGGAAATCAGCCCCAGCATTTT; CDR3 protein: CASSDKQYAQGNQPQHF
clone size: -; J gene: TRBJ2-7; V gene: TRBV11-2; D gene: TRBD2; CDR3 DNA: TGTGCCAGCAGCCCACATAGCGGGAGGTCCTACGGGCAGTACTTC; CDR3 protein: CASSPHSGRSYGQYF
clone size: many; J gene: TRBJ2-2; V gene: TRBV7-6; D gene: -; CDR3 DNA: TGTGCCAGCAGCTTGTCGAACACCGGGGAGCTGTTTTTT; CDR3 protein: CASSLSNTGELFF
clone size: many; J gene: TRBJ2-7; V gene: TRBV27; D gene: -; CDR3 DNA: TGTGCCAGCAAGAACGGGCCATACTCCTACGAGCAGTACTTC; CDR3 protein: CASKNGPYSYEQYF
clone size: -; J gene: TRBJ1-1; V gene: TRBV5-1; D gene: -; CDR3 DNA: TGCGCCAGCAGCCGTCGAACTAGCAGGGGTGAAGCTTTCTTT; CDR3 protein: CASSRRTSRGEAFF
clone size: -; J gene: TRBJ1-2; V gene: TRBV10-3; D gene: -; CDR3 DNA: TGTGCCTTCAGTCGCGGACTCCTCTATGGTTACACCTTC; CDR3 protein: CAFSRGLLYGYTF
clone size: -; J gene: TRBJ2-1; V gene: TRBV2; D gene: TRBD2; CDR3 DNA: TGTGCCAGCAGTGGAACTAGCGCCTACAATGAGCAGTTCTTC; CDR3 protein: CASSGTSAYNEQFF
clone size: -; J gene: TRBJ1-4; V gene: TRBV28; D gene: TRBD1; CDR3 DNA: TGTGCCAGCAGTTTCTGGGGGACAGCACCCGGTAATGAAAAACTGTTTTTT; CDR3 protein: CASSFWGTAPGNEKLFF
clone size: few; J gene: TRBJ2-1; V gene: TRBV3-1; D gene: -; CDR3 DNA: TGTGCCAGCAGCCCGTGGGACGCAGACAATGAGCAGTTCTTC; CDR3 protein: CASSPWDADNEQFF
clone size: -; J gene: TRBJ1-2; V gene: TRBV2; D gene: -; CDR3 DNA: TGTGCCAGCAGGGGACCGACTAGCGGGAGGAGTGGTGTCTACGGCTACACCTTC; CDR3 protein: CASRGPTSGRSGVYGYTF
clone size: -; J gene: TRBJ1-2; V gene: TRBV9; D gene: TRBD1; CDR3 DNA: TGTGCCAGCAACACAGGGGGCGATGGCTACACCTTC; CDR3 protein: CASNTGGDGYTF
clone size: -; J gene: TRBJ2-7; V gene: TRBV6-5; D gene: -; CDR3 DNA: TGTGCCAGCAGTTACTCGACTAGGGGCCACGAGCAGTACTTC; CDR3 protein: CASSYSTRGHEQYF
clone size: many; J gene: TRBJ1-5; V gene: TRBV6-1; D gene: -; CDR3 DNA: TGTGCCAGCAGTGAAGGGGGACGACGTTATCGGGGCCAGCATTTT; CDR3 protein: CASSEGGRRYRGQHF
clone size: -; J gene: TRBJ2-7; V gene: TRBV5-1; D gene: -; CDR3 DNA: TGCGCCAGCAGCTCAGGGAGAACCTACGAGCAGTACTTC; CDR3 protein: CASSSGRTYEQYF
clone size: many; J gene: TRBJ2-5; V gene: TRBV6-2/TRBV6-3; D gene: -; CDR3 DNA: TGTGCCAGCAGTCGACTACAGGGAGGGTACGAGACCCAGTACTTC; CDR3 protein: CASSRLQGGYETQYF
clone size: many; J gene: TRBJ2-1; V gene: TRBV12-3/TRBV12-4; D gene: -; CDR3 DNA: TGTGCCAGCAGTCGCAAGCGAAGTGAGCAGTTCTTC; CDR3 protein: CASSRKRSEQFF
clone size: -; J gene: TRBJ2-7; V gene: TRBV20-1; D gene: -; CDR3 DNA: TGCAGTGCTAGGGGGGTAGAGAACTACGAGCAGTACTTC; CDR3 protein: CSARGVENYEQYF
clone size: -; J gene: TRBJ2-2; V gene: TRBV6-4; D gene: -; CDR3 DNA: TGTGCCAGCAGCCAAGGACTACCGAACACCGGGGAGCTGTTTTTT; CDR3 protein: CASSQGLPNTGELFF
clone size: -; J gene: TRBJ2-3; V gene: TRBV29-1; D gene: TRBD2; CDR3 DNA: TGCAGCGTCCCTCCTAGCGGGAGCGGGGCAGATACGCAGTATTTT; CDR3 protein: CSVPPSGSGADTQYF
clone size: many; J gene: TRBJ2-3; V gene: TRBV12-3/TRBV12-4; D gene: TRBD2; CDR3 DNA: TGTGCCAGCAGGACTAGCGGGGCGCCTAGAGATACGCAGTATTTT; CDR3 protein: CASRTSGAPRDTQYF
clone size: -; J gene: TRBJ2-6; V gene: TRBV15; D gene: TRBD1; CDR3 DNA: TGTGCCACCAGCAGTGTAGGCACAGGGGTCAACGTCCTGACTTTC; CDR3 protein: CATSSVGTGVNVLTF
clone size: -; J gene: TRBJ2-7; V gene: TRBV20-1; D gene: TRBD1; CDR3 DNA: TGCAGTGCTAGTTTGACAGGGGGCTACGAGCAGTACTTC; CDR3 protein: CSASLTGGYEQYF
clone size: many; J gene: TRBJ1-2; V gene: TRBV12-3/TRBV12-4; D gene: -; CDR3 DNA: TGTGTCACGCGGACTGACGCCTCTGCCTATGGCTACACCTTC; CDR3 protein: CVTRTDASAYGYTF
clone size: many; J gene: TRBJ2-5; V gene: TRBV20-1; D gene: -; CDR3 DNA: TGCAGTGCTAGTCCTAACCCAGGACAGAAAGAAGAGACCCAGTACTTC; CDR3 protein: CSASPNPGQKEETQYF
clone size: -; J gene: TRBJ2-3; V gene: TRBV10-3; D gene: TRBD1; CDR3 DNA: TGTGCCATCAGTGATGACAGGGCCCCAGATACGCAGTATTTT; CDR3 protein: CAISDDRAPDTQYF
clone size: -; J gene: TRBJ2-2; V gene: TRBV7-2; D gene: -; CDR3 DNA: TGTGCCAGCAGCTTAGCTCTAGTAGCGAACGCCGGGGAGCCGTTTTTT; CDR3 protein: CASSLALVANAGEPFF
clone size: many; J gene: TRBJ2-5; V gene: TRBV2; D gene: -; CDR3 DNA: TGTGCCAGCTTTAGGGGGTCCCGAGAGACCCAGTACTTC; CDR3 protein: CASFRGSRETQYF
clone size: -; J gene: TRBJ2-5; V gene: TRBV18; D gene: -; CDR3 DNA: TGTGCCAGCTCCCCGAAGGAGGTGCCTGAAGAGACCCAGTACTTC; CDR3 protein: CASSPKEVPEETQYF
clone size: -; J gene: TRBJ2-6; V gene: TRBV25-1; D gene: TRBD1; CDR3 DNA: TGTGCCAGCAGTGCTCAACCGGGACAGAAGAGCTCTGGGGCCAACGTCCTGACTTTC; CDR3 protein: CASSAQPGQKSSGANVLTF
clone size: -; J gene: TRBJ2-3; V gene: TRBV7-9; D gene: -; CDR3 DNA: TGTGCCAGCAGCTCCGAGTGGGATACGCAGTATTTT; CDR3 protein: CASSSEWDTQYF
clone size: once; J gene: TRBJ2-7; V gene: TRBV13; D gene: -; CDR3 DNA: TGTGCCAGCAGCTTAGGACGGGGAGAGCAGTACTTC; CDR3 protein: CASSLGRGEQYF
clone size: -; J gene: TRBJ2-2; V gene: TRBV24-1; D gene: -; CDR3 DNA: TGTGTTACCAGTGATCGTTGGGAGGACACCGGGGAGCTGTTTTTT; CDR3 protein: CVTSDRWEDTGELFF
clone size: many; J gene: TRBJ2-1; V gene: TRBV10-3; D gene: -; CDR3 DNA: TGTGCCATCAGTGAAGACGGGGGGCCCTACAATGAGCAGTTCTTC; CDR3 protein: CAISEDGGPYNEQFF
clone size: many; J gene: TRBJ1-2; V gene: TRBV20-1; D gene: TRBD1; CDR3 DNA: TGCAGTGCTAGAGACCCGGACAGGGGCTATGGCTACACCTTC; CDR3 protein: CSARDPDRGYGYTF
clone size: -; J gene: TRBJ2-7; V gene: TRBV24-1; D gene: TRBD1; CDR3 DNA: TGTGCCACCGGGACAGGGCTTTCCTACGAGCAGTACTTC; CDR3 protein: CATGTGLSYEQYF
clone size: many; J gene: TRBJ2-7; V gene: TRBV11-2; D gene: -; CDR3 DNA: TGTGCCAGCGGGGGCGCTGTCTCCTACGAGCAGTACTTC; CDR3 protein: CASGGAVSYEQYF
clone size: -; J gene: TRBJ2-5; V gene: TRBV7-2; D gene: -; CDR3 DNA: TGTGCCAGCAGCGTACTGAGTTGGCGGGAGACCCAGTACTTC; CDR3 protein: CASSVLSWRETQYF
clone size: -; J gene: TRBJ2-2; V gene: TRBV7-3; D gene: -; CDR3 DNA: TGTGCCAGCAGCTTTTCTGGGGGAGTTCTCGCCGGGGAGCTGTTTTTT; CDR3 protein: CASSFSGGVLAGELFF
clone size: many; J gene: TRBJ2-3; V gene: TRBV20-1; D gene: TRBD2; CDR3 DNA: TGCAGTGCCACCAGCGGGGTCACTAGCACAGATACGCAGTATTTT; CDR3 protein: CSATSGVTSTDTQYF
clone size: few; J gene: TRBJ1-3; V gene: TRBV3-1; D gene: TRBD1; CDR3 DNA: TGTGCCAGCAGCCAAACAGGGGGCATCGGTGGAAACACCATATATTTT; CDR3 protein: CASSQTGGIGGNTIYF